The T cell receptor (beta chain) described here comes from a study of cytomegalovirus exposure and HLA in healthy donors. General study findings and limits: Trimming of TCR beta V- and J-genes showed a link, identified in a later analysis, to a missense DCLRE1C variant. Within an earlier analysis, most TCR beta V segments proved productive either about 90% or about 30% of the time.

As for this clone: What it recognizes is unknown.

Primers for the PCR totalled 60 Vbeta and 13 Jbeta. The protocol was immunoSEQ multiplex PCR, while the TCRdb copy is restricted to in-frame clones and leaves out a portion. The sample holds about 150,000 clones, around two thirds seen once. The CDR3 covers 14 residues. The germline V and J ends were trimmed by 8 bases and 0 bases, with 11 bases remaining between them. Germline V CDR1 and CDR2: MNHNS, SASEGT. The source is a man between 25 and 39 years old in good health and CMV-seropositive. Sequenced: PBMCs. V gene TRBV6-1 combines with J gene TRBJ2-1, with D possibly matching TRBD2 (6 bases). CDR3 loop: CASVADDSYNEQFF. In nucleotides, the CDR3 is TGTGCCAGCGTAGCGGATGACTCCTACAATGAGCAGTTCTTC.